This T cell receptor (beta chain) was retrieved from a study of T-cell reconstitution after alpha-beta-depleted transplantation in children. Overall study findings and caveats: Alpha-beta T cells about two months after transplant reportedly derived from several hundred expanded graft clones. Surviving recipient T cells and thymic progenitors accounted for the high day-60 TCRbeta diversity observed in some patients. Diversity and T-cell counts at one year after transplant derived mostly from new T cells.

As regards this clonotype: Its antigen is currently unknown.

A library of TCRbeta sequences, prepared with unique molecular identifiers, was generated. TCRdb fed the PCR reads into MiXCR, producing one record per CDR3 protein. Seen here are about 77,000 distinct CDR3 sequences, approximately 18% observed once, and the top ten hold roughly half. The CDR3 extends over 17 amino acids. Germline CDR1 reads GTSNPN; CDR2 reads SVGIG (reference sequence). The V segment lost 0 bases and the J segment 4 bases; nucleotides outside the gene matches: 12. The sample was PBMCs, mostly from graft donor cells, taken 360 days after TCRalphabeta/CD19-depleted stem cell transplant. The sequence was obtained from a male patient between 2 and 10 years old who had a stem cell transplant for acute lymphoblastic leukemia, so the T cells may come from the graft donor. The V call is TRBV30, the J call TRBJ2-1, with TRBD2 matching 7 bases. The CDR3 DNA reads TGTGCCTGGAGTGTCCCGAGACTAGCTGCACTTTACAATGAGCAGTTCTTC. It specifies CAWSVPRLAALYNEQFF.